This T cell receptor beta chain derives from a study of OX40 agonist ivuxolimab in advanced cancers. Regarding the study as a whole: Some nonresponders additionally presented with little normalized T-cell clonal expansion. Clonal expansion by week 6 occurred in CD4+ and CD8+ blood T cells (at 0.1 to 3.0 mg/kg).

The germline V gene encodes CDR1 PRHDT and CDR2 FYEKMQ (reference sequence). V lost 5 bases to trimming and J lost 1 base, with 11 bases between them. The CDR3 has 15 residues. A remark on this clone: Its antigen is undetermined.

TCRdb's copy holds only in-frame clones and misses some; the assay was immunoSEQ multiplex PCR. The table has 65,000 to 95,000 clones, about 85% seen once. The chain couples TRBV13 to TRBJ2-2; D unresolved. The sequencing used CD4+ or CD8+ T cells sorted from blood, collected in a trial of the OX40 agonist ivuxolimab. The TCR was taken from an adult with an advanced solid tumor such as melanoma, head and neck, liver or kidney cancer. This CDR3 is CASSASPWNTGELFF. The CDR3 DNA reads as TGTGCCAGCAGCGCTAGTCCATGGAACACCGGGGAGCTGTTTTTT.